The 10 T cell receptor beta chains below were found in one sample sequenced in a study of T cell changes during pregnancy in multiple sclerosis. The method was immunoSEQ multiplex PCR; TCRdb's version includes in-frame clones alone and lacks a portion of them. The sample lists about 61,000 clones, 90% occurring once. The sample consisted of peripheral blood, taken in the first trimester of pregnancy. The receptors originated from a female donor in good health, enrolled as a control in a pregnancy study.

This clone was seen more than once but under ten times. The V and J genes are TRBV10-3 and TRBJ1-6; D call uncertain. The germline V and J ends were trimmed by 0 bases and 10 bases, with 10 bases remaining between them. Germline CDR1 ENHRY, CDR2 SYGVKD. The CDR3 consists of 14 residues. The CDR3 loop reads CAISESGEGSPLHF. In DNA form, the CDR3 reads TGTGCCATCAGTGAGTCGGGCGAGGGATCACCCCTCCACTTT.

This clone was counted a single time. The CDR3 protein is CASSLSRGGANEQFF. The DNA of the CDR3 is TGTGCCAGCAGCTTATCACGCGGGGGGGCGAATGAGCAGTTCTTC. The chain combines TRBV7-8 with TRBJ2-1, with TRBD2 matching 9 bases. Germline assignment: CDR1 SGHVS and CDR2 FQNEAQ. V lost 2 bases and J lost 7; bases outside the gene matches: 6. This CDR3 comprises 15 residues.

The rearrangement joins TRBV30 to TRBJ2-3; the D gene is possibly TRBD1 (6 bases). V shed 5 bases and J shed 0 bases, with 18 bases lying between them. CDR3 length: 16 amino acids. CDR1 and CDR2 from the germline V gene are GTSNPN and SVGIG (reference sequence). DNA for the CDR3: TGTGCCTGGGCCCCCGAGGGGGTGTCTAGCACAGATACGCAGTATTTT. It codes for CAWAPEGVSSTDTQYF.

The genes are TRBV10-3 and TRBJ1-4; TRBD1 matches at 8 bases. This CDR3 region has 13 residues. V shed 10 bases and J 6 bases; nucleotides not matched to a gene: 7. The germline V gene encodes CDR1 ENHRY and CDR2 SYGVKD. CDR3 DNA sequence: TGTGCCACCCAACAGGGGGGTGATGAAAAACTGTTTTTT. Amino acid sequence: CATQQGGDEKLFF.

The rearrangement uses TRBV30 and TRBJ1-3; perhaps TRBD1 as D (5 bases). The CDR3 contains 15 residues. Trimming stripped 0 bases from V and 0 bases from J, with 9 bases between. The germline V gene encodes CDR1 GTSNPN and CDR2 SVGIG (reference sequence). The CDR3 coding sequence is TGTGCCTGGAGTGTACAGGCGTCCTCTGGAAACACCATATATTTT. It is translated as CAWSVQASSGNTIYF.

The V call is TRBV30, the J call TRBJ2-2, with D perhaps TRBD2 (5 bases). The CDR3 is 14 amino acids. V lost 2 bases and J lost 0, with 7 bases in between. Germline CDR1 reads GTSNPN; CDR2 reads SVGIG (reference sequence). CDR3 DNA: TGTGCCTGGAGTACGGGATCGAACACCGGGGAGCTGTTTTTT. Residues: CAWSTGSNTGELFF.

The CDR3 nucleotides read TGTGCCAGTGGACAGGTCGTAAGCTCTGGGGCCAACGTCCTGACTTTC. It yields the protein CASGQVVSSGANVLTF. This chain links TRBV2 with TRBJ2-6, with 7 bases that match TRBD1. Trimming at V came to 9 bases and at J to 0 bases, leaving 8 bases not matched to a gene. The CDR3 consists of 16 residues. Looked up from germline, CDR1 is SNHLY and CDR2 is FYNNEI.

Only one count was recorded for this clone. V gene TRBV2 combines with J gene TRBJ2-7; D is ambiguous. Trimming left V 5 bases short and J 0 bases short, with 5 bases between. Germline-derived CDR1 and CDR2 are SNHLY and FYNNEI. The CDR3 covers 12 residues. The CDR3 protein is CASSYSSYEQYF. In DNA form, the CDR3 reads TGTGCCAGCAGTTACTCCTCCTACGAGCAGTACTTC.

The chain recombines TRBV4-2 with TRBJ1-4; D possibly corresponds to TRBD1 (6 bases). Trimming left V 0 bases short and J 8 bases short, with 13 bases between. The germline CDR1 and CDR2 sequences are LGHNA and YNFKEQ. The CDR3 loop spans 15 amino acids. DNA for the CDR3: TGTGCCAGCAGCCAAGAAATTAACAGGGAAGAAAAACTGTTTTTT. Translating it yields CASSQEINREEKLFF.

This clone occurred once. The V gene is TRBV27, the J gene TRBJ1-5; D unresolved. Trimming took off 4 bases at V and 0 bases at J, with 10 bases between the two ends. The CDR3 has 15 residues. The V gene's germline CDR1 is MNHEY and CDR2 SMNVEV (reference sequence). The CDR3 nucleotides are TGTGCCAGCAGTTCCAGTATAAATAGCAATCAGCCCCAGCATTTT. Residues: CASSSSINSNQPQHF.